This T cell receptor beta chain is from a study of blood T cell repertoires in COVID-19. The data were produced by immunoSEQ multiplex PCR, yet TCRdb's version contains in-frame clones alone and is incomplete. In the table there are 200,000 to 250,000 clones, more than 70% of which are singletons. Germline-derived CDR1 and CDR2 are SGHNT and YYREEE (reference sequence). V lost 7 bases to trimming and J lost 1 base, with 12 bases between them. The CDR3 runs 14 residues. The chain recombines TRBV5-4 with TRBJ2-1; tentative D call: TRBD1 (5 bases). The receptor's source is a man aged 25 to 40 with acute COVID-19. Specimen: PBMCs or T cells enriched from blood (not recorded which). In DNA form, the CDR3 reads TGTGCCAGCGGCCAAGGGGAATCCTACAATGAGCAGTTCTTC. Protein sequence: CASGQGESYNEQFF. Full variable domain (rest looked up from reference TRBV5-4 and TRBJ2-1): ETGVTQSPTHLIKTRGQQVTLRCSSQSGHNTVSWYQQALGQGPQFIFQYYREEENGRGNFPPRFSGLQFPNYSSELNVNALELDDSALYLCASGQGESYNEQFFGPGTRLTVL.